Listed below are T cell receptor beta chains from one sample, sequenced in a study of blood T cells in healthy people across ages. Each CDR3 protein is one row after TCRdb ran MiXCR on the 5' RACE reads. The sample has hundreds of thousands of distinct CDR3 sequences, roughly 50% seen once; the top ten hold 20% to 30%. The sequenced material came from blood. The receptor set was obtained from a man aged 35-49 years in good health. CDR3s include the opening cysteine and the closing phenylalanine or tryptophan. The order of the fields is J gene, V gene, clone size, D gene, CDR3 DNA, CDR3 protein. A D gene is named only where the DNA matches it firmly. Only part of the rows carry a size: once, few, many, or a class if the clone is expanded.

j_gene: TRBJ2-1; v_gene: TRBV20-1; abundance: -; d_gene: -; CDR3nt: TGCAGTGCTAGAGATCTCGCCGGGGTAGGGCAGTTCTTC; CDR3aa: CSARDLAGVGQFF
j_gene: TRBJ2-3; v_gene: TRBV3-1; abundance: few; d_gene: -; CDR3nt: TGTGCCAGCAGCCAAGATTCGGCTAGCCCCACAGATACGCAGTATTTT; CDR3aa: CASSQDSASPTDTQYF
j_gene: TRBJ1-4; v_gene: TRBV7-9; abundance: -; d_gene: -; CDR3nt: TGTGCCAGCAGCTTAGCGCAGAGGGCCCTAGGAGAAAAACTGTTTTTT; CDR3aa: CASSLAQRALGEKLFF
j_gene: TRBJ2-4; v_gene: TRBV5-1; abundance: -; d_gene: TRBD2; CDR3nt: TGCGCCAGCAGCTTGGAAGGGAGGGGAACCAAAAACATTCAGTACTTC; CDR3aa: CASSLEGRGTKNIQYF
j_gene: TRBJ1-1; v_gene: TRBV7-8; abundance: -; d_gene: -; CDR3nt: TGTGCCAGCAGCTTGGTGTATCGGGAAAACACTGAAGCTTTCTTT; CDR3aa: CASSLVYRENTEAFF
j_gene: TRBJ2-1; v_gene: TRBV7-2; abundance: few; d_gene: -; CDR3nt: TGTGCCAGCAGCTCAAGCCGGGGGGCCAAGTACAATGAGCAGTTCTTC; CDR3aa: CASSSSRGAKYNEQFF
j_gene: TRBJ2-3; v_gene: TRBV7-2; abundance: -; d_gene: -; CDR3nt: TGTGCCAGCGGCCGGGACTCGCGCACAGATACGCAGTATTTT; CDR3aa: CASGRDSRTDTQYF
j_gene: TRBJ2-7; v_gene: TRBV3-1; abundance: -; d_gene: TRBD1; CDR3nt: TGTGCCAGCAGCCAAGGACTCCATCCGGGACAGGGTTACTACGAGCAGTACTTC; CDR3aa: CASSQGLHPGQGYYEQYF
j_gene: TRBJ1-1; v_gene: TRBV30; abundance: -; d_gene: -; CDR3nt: TGTGCCTGTAGGGGGGACGACACTGAAGCTTTCTTT; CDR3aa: CACRGDDTEAFF
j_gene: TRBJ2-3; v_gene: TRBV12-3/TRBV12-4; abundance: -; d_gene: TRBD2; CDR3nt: TGTGCCAGCAGTTTGGAGCGGGGGGTGGAGACGCAGTATTTT; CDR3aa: CASSLERGVETQYF
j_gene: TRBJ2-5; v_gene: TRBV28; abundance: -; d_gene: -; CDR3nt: TGTGCCAGCAGTTTAAGTGAACAGCCGGTTACCGCTCCCTTGGTAGTGGAAGAGACCCAGTACTTC; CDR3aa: CASSLSEQPVTAPLVVEETQYF
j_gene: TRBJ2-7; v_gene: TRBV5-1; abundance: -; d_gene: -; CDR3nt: TGCGCCAGCAGCGTCGGACAGCTCTACGAGCAGTACTTC; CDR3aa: CASSVGQLYEQYF
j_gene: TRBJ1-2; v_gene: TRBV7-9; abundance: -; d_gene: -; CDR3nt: TGTGCCAGCAGCTTAGATGCCAGGTGCGGCTACACCTTC; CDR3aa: CASSLDARCGYTF
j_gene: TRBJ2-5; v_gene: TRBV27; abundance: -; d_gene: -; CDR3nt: TGTGCCAGCAGTCTCACGTGGCTCAACCAAGAGACCCAGTACTTC; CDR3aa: CASSLTWLNQETQYF
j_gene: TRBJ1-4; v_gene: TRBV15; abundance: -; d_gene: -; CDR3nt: TGTGCCGCTTCAGGGGCTAATGAAAAACTGTTTTTT; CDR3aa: CAASGANEKLFF
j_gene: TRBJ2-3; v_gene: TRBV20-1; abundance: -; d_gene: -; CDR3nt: TGCAGTGCTAGAGACCCGAGGGTCAGCAGCACAGATACGCAGTATTTT; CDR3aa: CSARDPRVSSTDTQYF
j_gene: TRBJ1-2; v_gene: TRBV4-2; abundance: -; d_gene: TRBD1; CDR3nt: TGTGCCAGCAGCCAAGCTTTTCAGGGACAGCCCCCTCACTATGGCTACACCTTC; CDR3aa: CASSQAFQGQPPHYGYTF
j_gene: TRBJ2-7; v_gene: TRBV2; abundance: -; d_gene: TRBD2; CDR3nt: TGTGCCAGCAGTGAAGGTAGGACAAACGGCGGGAGCTCCTACGAGCAGTACTTC; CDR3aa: CASSEGRTNGGSSYEQYF